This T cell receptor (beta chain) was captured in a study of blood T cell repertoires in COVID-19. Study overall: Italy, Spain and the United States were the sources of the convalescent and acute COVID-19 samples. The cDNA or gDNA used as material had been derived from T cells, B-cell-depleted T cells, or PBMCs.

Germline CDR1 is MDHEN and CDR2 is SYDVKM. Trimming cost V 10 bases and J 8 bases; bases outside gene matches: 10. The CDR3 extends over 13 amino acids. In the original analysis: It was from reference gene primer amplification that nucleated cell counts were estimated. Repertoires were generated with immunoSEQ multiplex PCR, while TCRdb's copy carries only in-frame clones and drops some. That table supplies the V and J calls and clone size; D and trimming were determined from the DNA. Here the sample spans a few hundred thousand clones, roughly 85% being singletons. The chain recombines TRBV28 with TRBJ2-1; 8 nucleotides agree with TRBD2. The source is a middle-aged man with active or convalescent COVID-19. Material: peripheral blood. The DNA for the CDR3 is TGTGCCACCACGGGGGGGGGCAGATATGAGCAGTTCTTC. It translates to CATTGGGRYEQFF. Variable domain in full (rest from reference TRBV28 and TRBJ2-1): DVKVTQSSRYLVKRTGEKVFLECVQDMDHENMFWYRQDPGLGLRLIYFSYDVKMKEKGDIPEGYSVSREKKERFSLILESASTNQTSMYLCATTGGGRYEQFFGPGTRLTVL.